This T cell receptor (beta chain) is drawn from a study of blood T cell repertoires in COVID-19. About the research overall: Specimens from acute and convalescent COVID-19 originated in the United States, Italy and Spain. T cells, B-cell-depleted T cells, or PBMCs provided the cDNA or gDNA that served as material.

In the authors' workflow: Reference gene primer amplification gave estimated nucleated cell counts. Method: immunoSEQ multiplex PCR; TCRdb's copy keeps in-frame clones and lacks some. The V and J calls and clone size were taken over from that table, and D and trimming were inferred from the DNA. This table has some 220,000 clones, 75% to 85% appearing once. Trimming took 0 bases from V and 7 from J, leaving 9 bases between them. Germline CDR1 and CDR2: LNHNV and YYDKDF (reference sequence). The CDR3 is made up of 13 amino acids. The clonotype comes from a man between 45 and 60 years old with active or convalescent COVID-19. The sequencing sample was made of peripheral blood. V usage is TRBV15 and J usage is TRBJ1-2; D is perhaps TRBD1 (6 bases). Here the CDR3 DNA reads TGTGCCACCAGCAGAGACGGGGGGCCTGGCTACACCTTC. It encodes CATSRDGGPGYTF. Supplemented by reference TRBV15 and TRBJ1-2, the full variable domain reads DAMVIQNPRYQVTQFGKPVTLSCSQTLNHNVMYWYQQKSSQAPKLLFHYYDKDFNNEADTPDNFQSRRPNTSFCFLDIRSPGLGDTAMYLCATSRDGGPGYTFGSGTRLTVV.